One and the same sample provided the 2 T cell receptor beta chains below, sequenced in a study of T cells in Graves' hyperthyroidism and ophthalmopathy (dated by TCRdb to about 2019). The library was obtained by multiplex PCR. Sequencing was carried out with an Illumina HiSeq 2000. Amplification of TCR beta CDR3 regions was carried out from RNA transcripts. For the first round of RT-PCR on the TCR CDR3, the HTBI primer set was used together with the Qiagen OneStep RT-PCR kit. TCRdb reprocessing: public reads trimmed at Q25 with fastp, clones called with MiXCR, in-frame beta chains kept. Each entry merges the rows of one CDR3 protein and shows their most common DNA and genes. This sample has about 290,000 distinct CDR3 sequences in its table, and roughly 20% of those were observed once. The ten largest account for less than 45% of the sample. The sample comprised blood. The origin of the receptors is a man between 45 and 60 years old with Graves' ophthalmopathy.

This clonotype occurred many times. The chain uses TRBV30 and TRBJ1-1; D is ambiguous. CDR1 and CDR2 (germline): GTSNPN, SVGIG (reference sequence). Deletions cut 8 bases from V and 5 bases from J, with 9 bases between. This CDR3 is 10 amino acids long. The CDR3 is CAAARTEAFF. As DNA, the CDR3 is TGTGCCGCCGCCAGGACTGAAGCTTTCTTT. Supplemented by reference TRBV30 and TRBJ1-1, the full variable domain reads SQTIHQWPATLVQPVGSPLSLECTVEGTSNPNLYWYRQAAGRGLQLLFYSVGIGQISSEVPQNLSASRPQDRQFILSSKKLLLSDSGFYLCAAARTEAFFGQGTRLTVV.

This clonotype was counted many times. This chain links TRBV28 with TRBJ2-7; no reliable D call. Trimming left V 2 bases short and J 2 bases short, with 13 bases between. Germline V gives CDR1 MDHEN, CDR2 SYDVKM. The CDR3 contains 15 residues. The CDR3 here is CASSLGHQYPYEQYF. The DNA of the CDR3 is TGTGCCAGCAGTTTAGGGCACCAATACCCCTACGAGCAGTACTTC.